This entry is about one T cell receptor beta chain. As yet, its antigen is unknown. In the naive CD8 group, cells lacked CD45RO and were positively selected for CCR7, so terminally differentiated effector memory CD45RA+ cells were left out. CDR3 length equals 11 residues. Trimming cost V 5 bases and J 0 bases, with 1 base left between them. The germline gives CDR1 LNHDA, CDR2 SQIVND (reference sequence). This sample stems from a study of shared clonotypes between healthy human individuals. Findings and caveats of the study: Larger estimated richness was generally seen in naive subsets than in memory subsets. Sequencing depth was predicted to influence how clonotypes are shared among donors.

The repertoire was sequenced with immunoSEQ multiplex PCR; TCRdb's copy has only in-frame clones and lacks some. The sample has roughly 600,000 clones, 95% to 98% seen once. V gene TRBV19 combines with J gene TRBJ2-5; D is undetermined. The receptor was isolated from a man aged 25-40 years in good health. The specimen sequenced was naive CD8+ T cells sorted from blood. CDR3 coding DNA: TGTGCCAGTAGTCACCAAGAGACCCAGTACTTC. Protein: CASSHQETQYF.